This record looks at one T cell receptor (beta chain) sequence and its context. Sequencing used immunoSEQ multiplex PCR; TCRdb keeps in-frame clones, though not all of them. This table has 70,000 to 95,000 clones, nearly 90% appearing once. This CDR3 has 14 amino acids. Deletions cut 4 bases from V and 4 bases from J, with 11 bases between. CDR1 and CDR2 from the germline V gene are KGHSH and LQKENI. This sample was taken from a study of blood T cell repertoires in COVID-19. Study-level information: Samples came from the United States, Italy and Spain, spanning acute and convalescent COVID-19.

The clonotype comes from a man between 65 and 85 years old with acute or convalescent COVID-19. The chain recombines TRBV18 with TRBJ1-5; D is ambiguous. Specimen: peripheral blood. CDR3 nucleotides: TGTGCCAGCTCACGGGAGCTAGCAAATCAGCCCCAGCATTTT. This translates into CASSRELANQPQHF.